One and the same sample provided the 12 T cell receptor beta chains below, sequenced in a study of control samples from healthy donors and cancer patients. Assay: immunoSEQ multiplex PCR; the TCRdb copy retains only in-frame clones and omits some. This table has about 410,000 clones, approximately 92% appearing once. Sequenced material: PBMCs. The receptors stem from a man in his forties or fifties with head and neck cancer.

This chain uses TRBV5-4 with TRBJ2-2; 11 bases align to TRBD1. CDR1 is SGHNT, CDR2 YYREEE, per germline (reference sequence). CDR3 length: 14 amino acids. Germline trimming cut 9 bases from V and 4 bases from J; bases unmatched to any gene: 5. The CDR3 loop reads CATGQGAGTGELFF. The CDR3, as DNA: TGTGCCACCGGACAGGGGGCCGGCACCGGGGAGCTGTTTTTT.

The chain recombines TRBV6-5 with TRBJ2-3; D is perhaps TRBD2 (6 bases). The CDR3 spans 14 residues. The ends were cut back, 5 bases at V and 2 bases at J, with 11 bases in the middle. The V gene's germline CDR1 is MNHEY and CDR2 SVGAGI. CDR3 loop: CASSRRELTDTQYF. DNA for the CDR3: TGTGCCAGCAGTCGCCGGGAGCTCACAGATACGCAGTATTTT.

The chain combines TRBV6-5 with TRBJ2-7, with TRBD2 as a possible D gene (6 bases). The germline V gene encodes CDR1 MNHEY and CDR2 SVGAGI. V was clipped by 4 bases and J by 1 base, with 11 bases between them. The CDR3 extends over 14 amino acids. The CDR3 DNA follows: TGTGCCAGCAGTTTTAGCGGCCCTTCCTACGAGCAGTACTTC. This gives the protein CASSFSGPSYEQYF.

The V call is TRBV6-2 or TRBV6-3, the J call TRBJ2-3; D gene ambiguous. The germline V gene encodes CDR1 MNHEY and CDR2 SVGEGT. Trimming shortened V by 2 bases and J by 0 bases, and 9 bases separated the two germline ends. CDR3 size: 15 residues. Written as DNA, the CDR3 is TGTGCCAGCAGTTACGATCAGTATAGCACAGATACGCAGTATTTT. Amino acids: CASSYDQYSTDTQYF.

The chain is built from TRBV27 and TRBJ1-2; D gene uncertain. V was trimmed by 3 bases and J by 8 bases, leaving 16 bases between them. The CDR3 spans 14 residues. From germline, CDR1 is MNHEY and CDR2 SMNVEV (reference sequence). The CDR3 coding sequence is TGTGCCAGCAGTTTCGCGGCGGGCGGCGGGGGCTACACCTTC. Its protein product is CASSFAAGGGGYTF.

V is TRBV3-1 (or the pseudogene TRBV3-2) and J is TRBJ1-2; 8 bases line up with TRBD1. Germline assignment: CDR1 LGHDT and CDR2 YNNKEL (reference sequence). With V trimmed by 3 bases and J by 6 bases, 6 bases remained unmatched. The CDR3 length is 14 residues. CDR3 sequence (DNA): TGTGCCAGCAGCCATCTAACAGGGGGTAATGGCTACACCTTC. Protein sequence: CASSHLTGGNGYTF.

This clone turned up a few times. The chain recombines TRBV7-8 with TRBJ2-5; 7 bases align to TRBD2. Germline-derived CDR1 and CDR2 are SGHVS and FQNEAQ. After removal of 3 bases from V and 7 bases from J, the junction contained 8 bases not matched to a gene. The CDR3 runs 14 residues. The DNA for the CDR3 is TGTGCCAGCAGCTTGACGACTAGCTTGGGGACCCAGTACTTC. Translating it yields CASSLTTSLGTQYF.

The rearrangement uses TRBV7-8 and TRBJ2-1; 9 bases are a match to TRBD2. From germline, CDR1 is SGHVS and CDR2 FQNEAQ. CDR3 length equals 19 residues. V lost 2 bases to trimming and J lost 5 bases; unmatched junction nucleotides: 16. The CDR3 DNA is TGTGCCAGCAGCTTACCGTCCGACTCCGGTGGGACTAGCCACAATGAGCAGTTCTTC. It translates to CASSLPSDSGGTSHNEQFF. The whole variable domain, filled in from reference TRBV7-8 and TRBJ2-1, reads GAGVSQSPRYKVAKRGQDVALRCDPISGHVSLFWYQQALGQGPEFLTYFQNEAQLDKSGLPSDRFFAERPEGSVSTLKIQRTQQEDSAVYLCASSLPSDSGGTSHNEQFFGPGTRLTVL.

This clone was counted a single time. This rearrangement joins TRBV15 to TRBJ1-2, with unresolved D. Trimming shortened V by 4 bases and J by 6 bases, and 12 bases separated the two germline ends. The germline gives CDR1 LNHNV, CDR2 YYDKDF (reference sequence). This CDR3 region has 13 residues. The CDR3 spells CATSNHVADGYTF. DNA for the CDR3: TGTGCCACCAGCAACCATGTGGCGGATGGCTACACCTTC.

The V gene is TRBV6-4, the J gene TRBJ2-7, with D uncertain. The V and J ends lost 3 bases and 1 base respectively, with 10 bases between them. The CDR3 is made up of 14 amino acids. Germline V gene data show CDR1 as MRHNA and CDR2 as SNTAGT. The CDR3 protein is CASSETPGSYEQYF. In DNA, the CDR3 is TGTGCCAGCAGTGAAACTCCCGGATCCTACGAGCAGTACTTC.

This chain joins TRBV7-3 and TRBJ2-5; TRBD2 is a possible D gene (5 bases). There are 14 residues in the CDR3. CDR1 SGHTA and CDR2 FQGTGA come from the germline V gene. Trimming took off 1 base at V and 5 bases at J, with 11 bases between the two ends. CDR3 in DNA: TGTGCCAGCAGCTTAAATGGGGAGCGGGAGACCCAGTACTTC. Its protein is CASSLNGERETQYF. Full variable domain (rest looked up from reference TRBV7-3 and TRBJ2-5): GAGVSQTPSNKVTEKGKYVELRCDPISGHTALYWYRQSLGQGPEFLIYFQGTGAADDSGLPNDRFFAVRPEGSVSTLKIQRTERGDSAVYLCASSLNGERETQYFGPGTRLLVL.

The chain recombines TRBV2 with TRBJ2-7, with no clear D. V gave up 3 bases and J gave up 1 base, with 10 bases separating them. CDR3 size: 14 residues. Germline V lookup: CDR1 SNHLY, CDR2 FYNNEI. The CDR3 spells CASSESRPSYEQYF. CDR3 nucleotide sequence: TGTGCCAGCAGTGAGTCCAGACCGTCCTACGAGCAGTACTTC.